These T cell receptor beta chains were read from a single sample in a study of cytomegalovirus exposure and HLA in healthy donors. Measured with immunoSEQ multiplex PCR; TCRdb has only the in-frame clones, and not every one. This sample has about 130,000 clones; over 70% occur once, and the top ten carry approximately 1.7%. The sequenced material came from PBMCs. All receptors derive from a woman in her 40s in good health and CMV-seronegative. Both conserved end residues are part of each CDR3. The D gene is left open where the match is weak. Expanded clones are given a class, and other clones once, few, many or no size at all.

v_gene	d_gene	abundance	j_gene	CDR3nt	CDR3aa
TRBV2	TRBD2	few	TRBJ2-2	TGTGCCAGCAGTGGGACTAGCGGGGGATACGGGGAGCTGTTTTTT	CASSGTSGGYGELFF
TRBV6-1	-	-	TRBJ1-6	TGTGCCAGCAGCGTTACGACAGGTGATTCACCCCTCCACTTT	CASSVTTGDSPLHF
TRBV4-1	TRBD2	-	TRBJ2-3	TGCGCCAGCAGCCAAGTCGCACCCGAAGGGCGGGAGGGCATACGAGATACGCAGTATTTT	CASSQVAPEGREGIRDTQYF
TRBV10-2	TRBD1	-	TRBJ2-2	TGCGCCAGCAAGGGGCAGGGGGCGACCGGGGAGCTGTTTTTT	CASKGQGATGELFF
TRBV2	-	-	TRBJ1-6	TGTGCCAGCAAGGGACTGCCGGGATCACCCCTCCACTTT	CASKGLPGSPLHF
TRBV11-2	TRBD2	-	TRBJ2-2	TGTGCCAGCAGCAAATCTAGCGGGGGGTTACGTACCGGGGAGCTGTTTTTT	CASSKSSGGLRTGELFF
TRBV9	TRBD2	-	TRBJ2-5	TGTGCCAGCAGCACGGGGGGACAAGAGACCCAGTACTTC	CASSTGGQETQYF
TRBV6-6	-	-	TRBJ2-1	TGTGCCAGCAGTGCCAGGGCCAGCTCCTACAATGAGCAGTTCTTC	CASSARASSYNEQFF
TRBV4-2	TRBD2	-	TRBJ2-7	TGTGCCAGCAGCCAAGTGTTCCAGCGGGAGCGGTACGAGCAGTACTTC	CASSQVFQRERYEQYF
TRBV7-9	-	-	TRBJ2-6	TGTGCCAGCAGCCCTAAAACAGGGATTGGGGCCAACGTCCTGACTTTC	CASSPKTGIGANVLTF
TRBV19	-	-	TRBJ1-3	TGTGCCAGTAGTCCTTACAGCGGAAACACCATATATTTT	CASSPYSGNTIYF